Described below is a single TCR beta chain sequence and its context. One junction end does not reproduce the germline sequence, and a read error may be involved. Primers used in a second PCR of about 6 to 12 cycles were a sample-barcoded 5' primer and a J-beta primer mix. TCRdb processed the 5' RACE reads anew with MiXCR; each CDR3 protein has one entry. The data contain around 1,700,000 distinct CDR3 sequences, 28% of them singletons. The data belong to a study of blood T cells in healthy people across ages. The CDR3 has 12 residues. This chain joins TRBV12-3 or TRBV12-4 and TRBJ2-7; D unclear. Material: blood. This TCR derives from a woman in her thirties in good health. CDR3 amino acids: CARSPVSYEQYF. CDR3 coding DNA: TGTGCCCGCAGTCCGGTATCCTACGAGCAGTACTTC.